A selection of T cell receptor beta chains follows, all from one sample in a study of Ad26.COV2.S vaccination and SARS-CoV-2 variants. This table comes from immunoSEQ multiplex PCR, and its TCRdb copy is limited to in-frame clones, with some not included. This table has 450,000 to 550,000 clones, 70% to 90% appearing once. The input for sequencing was peripheral blood, taken in a trial of Ad26.COV2.S vaccine versus placebo. These receptors came from a person aged 18-60 years who received the Ad26.COV2.S COVID-19 vaccine or a placebo. Each CDR3 is given with its conserved first and last residue. The D gene is left open where the match is weak. Clone sizes are given selectively: once, few, many, or a class where the clone is expanded.

d_call	v_call	clone_size	j_call	cdr3_nt	cdr3_aa
.	TRBV24-1	.	TRBJ1-2	TGTGCCACCAGTGATGGGGATACTGATGGCTACACCTTC	CATSDGDTDGYTF
.	TRBV28	.	TRBJ2-7	TGTGCCAGCATCTGGCGTCACGAGCAGTACTTC	CASIWRHEQYF
.	TRBV29-1	.	TRBJ2-3	TGCAGCGTGAAACCGGGACACAGCACAGATACGCAGTATTTT	CSVKPGHSTDTQYF
TRBD2	TRBV25-1	.	TRBJ2-7	TGTGCCAGCAGTTTAGCGGGAGGTGGCGAGCAGTACTTC	CASSLAGGGEQYF
TRBD2	TRBV7-2	.	TRBJ2-3	TGTGCCAGCAGCTTAGGACTAGCGGGCACAGATACGCAGTATTTT	CASSLGLAGTDTQYF
.	TRBV5-1	once	TRBJ1-2	TGCGCCAGCGGTAAGGTCGATAACTATGGCTACACCTTC	CASGKVDNYGYTF
TRBD1	TRBV5-1	.	TRBJ1-2	TGCGCCAGCAGCCCCGGCGACAGGGGGTCATATGGCTACACCTTC	CASSPGDRGSYGYTF
.	TRBV27	.	TRBJ1-6	TGTGCCAGCAGTTCGCCAGCATCAGGTTCACCCCTCCACTTT	CASSSPASGSPLHF
.	TRBV4-1	few	TRBJ1-3	TGCGCCAGCAGCCAAGATAGCAGAGCCTCTGGAAACACCATATATTTT	CASSQDSRASGNTIYF
.	TRBV4-1	.	TRBJ1-3	TGCGCCAGCAGCCAATATTCCGGATATGGAAACACCATATATTTT	CASSQYSGYGNTIYF
TRBD2	TRBV11-3	.	TRBJ2-1	TGTGCCAGCAGCTTAGCCCGCGGCGGGAGGGCCGACAATGAGCAGTTCTTC	CASSLARGGRADNEQFF
.	TRBV3-1/TRBV3-2	.	TRBJ1-2	TGTGCCAGCAGCCAAGGGGAGGGGCGCGGCTACACCTTC	CASSQGEGRGYTF
.	TRBV28	once	TRBJ1-1	TGTGCCAGCAGTTCCGGACAGTCTCTCGTCTGGGCTTTCTTT	CASSSGQSLVWAFF
.	TRBV3-1/TRBV3-2	.	TRBJ2-2	TGTGCCAGCAGCCAATGGGGACGGGACACCGGGGAGCTGTTTTTT	CASSQWGRDTGELFF
.	TRBV6-6	.	TRBJ2-3	TGTGCCAGCTCGAGGGGGGGGGCGATTTATTCAGATACGCAGTATTTT	CASSRGGAIYSDTQYF
.	TRBV7-2	.	TRBJ2-7	TGTGCCAGCAGCTTAGCCGCGGGTCGCACCTACGAGCAGTACTTC	CASSLAAGRTYEQYF
TRBD2	TRBV4-3	.	TRBJ2-1	TGCGCCAGCAGCCAAGGCGGTACCTTAGCGGGGGGATACAATGAGCAGTTCTTC	CASSQGGTLAGGYNEQFF
.	TRBV7-2	.	TRBJ1-1	TGTGCCAGCAGCTTAGTTGAAGCCTTGAACACTGAAGCTTTCTTT	CASSLVEALNTEAFF
.	TRBV10-2	.	TRBJ1-6	TGCGCCAGCAGTGAGTCGTGGAGCTCCTATAATTCACCCCTCCACTTT	CASSESWSSYNSPLHF
.	TRBV30	.	TRBJ1-1	TGTGCCTGGAGCGGCGGTGGGGGGGGCTCCACTGAAGCTTTCTTT	CAWSGGGGGSTEAFF
TRBD2	TRBV5-1	.	TRBJ2-1	TGCGCCAGCAGCGGAACTAGCGGGGGGGACAATGAGCAGTTCTTC	CASSGTSGGDNEQFF
.	TRBV5-1	.	TRBJ2-7	TGCGCCAGCAGCTTGGTTTCTTCGGGACAAAGTACCTACGAGCAGTACTTC	CASSLVSSGQSTYEQYF
TRBD2	TRBV4-2	.	TRBJ2-5	TGTGCCAGCAGCCCCCTCAGCGGGGAGTATGAGACCCAGTACTTC	CASSPLSGEYETQYF
.	TRBV5-1	.	TRBJ2-2	TGCGCCAGCAGCTTGGGGGCCAGGGGCGCCGGGGAGCTGTTTTTT	CASSLGARGAGELFF
.	TRBV20-1	few	TRBJ1-2	TGCAGTGCTAGAGAGGTTGGCTACACCTTC	CSAREVGYTF
.	TRBV6-5	.	TRBJ2-3	TGTGCCAGCAGTACCCCGCGGGAAGATACGCAGTATTTT	CASSTPREDTQYF
TRBD1	TRBV10-3	.	TRBJ1-2	TGTGCCATCAGTGAGCCTGGACAGGCCCCAGGCTATGGCTACACCTTC	CAISEPGQAPGYGYTF
.	TRBV6-5	.	TRBJ2-1	TGTGCCAGCAGTTACTCGCGCGGGCATGAGCAGTTCTTC	CASSYSRGHEQFF
.	TRBV18	.	TRBJ1-1	TGTGCCAGCTCACCACCTTTCGGTAAGAACACTGAAGCTTTCTTT	CASSPPFGKNTEAFF
.	TRBV6-6	.	TRBJ1-2	TGTGCCAGCAACGATAGATTTTATGGCTACACCTTC	CASNDRFYGYTF
.	TRBV2	.	TRBJ2-5	TGTGCCAGCAAAGCAATGACAGGTCGGGAGACCCAGTACTTC	CASKAMTGRETQYF
.	TRBV6-5	few	TRBJ2-5	TGTGCCAGCAGTTACTTTGCAGGTCCCGGGGGAGAGACCCAGTACTTC	CASSYFAGPGGETQYF
TRBD1	TRBV18	once	TRBJ1-1	TGTGCCAGCTCCGAGACAGGGGGAACTGAAGCTTTCTTT	CASSETGGTEAFF
TRBD2	TRBV18	.	TRBJ2-3	TGTGCCAGCTCACCAAGGTCTACCGGAACTAGCGGATACCCCACAGATACGCAGTATTTT	CASSPRSTGTSGYPTDTQYF
.	TRBV6-6	.	TRBJ2-2	TGTGCCAGCAGTTACGGGTTCCCCGGGGAGCTGTTTTTT	CASSYGFPGELFF
.	TRBV10-3	.	TRBJ1-1	TGTGCCATCAGTGAGGGACAACCGAACACTGAAGCTTTCTTT	CAISEGQPNTEAFF
.	TRBV19	.	TRBJ1-1	TGTGCCAGTAGTAGGGGGAACACTGAAGCTTTCTTT	CASSRGNTEAFF
.	TRBV15	.	TRBJ2-1	TGTGCCACCAGCAGGGGCCGGAACGGGGGCAATGAGCAGTTCTTC	CATSRGRNGGNEQFF
TRBD1	TRBV5-1	.	TRBJ2-7	TGCGCCAGCAGCTTGGAGACAGGGGACGAGCAGTACTTC	CASSLETGDEQYF
.	TRBV3-1/TRBV3-2	.	TRBJ2-5	TGTGCCAGCAGCCAAGAAGCGTCGTGGGAGACCCAGTACTTC	CASSQEASWETQYF
TRBD2	TRBV7-2	.	TRBJ2-5	TGTGCCAGCAGCGTGGGGACCGGCGGGAGGACCCAGTACTTC	CASSVGTGGRTQYF
.	TRBV9	.	TRBJ1-3	TGTGCCAGCAGCGCACACCGTCAGGGGCACTCTGGAAACACCATATATTTT	CASSAHRQGHSGNTIYF
TRBD2	TRBV9	once	TRBJ2-5	TGTGCCAGCAGCGCAGGGGGACTAGCGGGAGGGGAGACCCAGTACTTC	CASSAGGLAGGETQYF
.	TRBV23-1	.	TRBJ2-3	TGCGCCAGCACCTCTTCCGGGAGTGAGTGCGACACAGATACGCAGTATTTT	CASTSSGSECDTDTQYF
.	TRBV2	.	TRBJ2-1	TGTGCCAGCAGTCTCGCCCCTTGGGGTGAGCAGTTCTTC	CASSLAPWGEQFF
TRBD2	TRBV7-9	.	TRBJ2-1	TGTGCCAGCAGCCCCGGGACTACATTCGACAATGAGCAGTTCTTC	CASSPGTTFDNEQFF
.	TRBV19	.	TRBJ2-7	TGTGCCAGTAGTCCCACCTGGGCGGGAAGCGGCGAGCAGTACTTC	CASSPTWAGSGEQYF
.	TRBV12-3/TRBV12-4	.	TRBJ2-7	TGTGCCAGCAGTGGGGGGACAGAGTACGAGCAGTACTTC	CASSGGTEYEQYF
TRBD1	TRBV30	few	TRBJ2-7	TGTGCCTGGGGGACAGGGAGAGAGCAGTACTTC	CAWGTGREQYF
.	TRBV21-1	few	TRBJ2-2	TGTGCCAGCAGCAATGATTTGGGGATAGCGGGAACCGACACCGGGGAGCTGTTTTTT	CASSNDLGIAGTDTGELFF
TRBD1	TRBV19	.	TRBJ1-2	TGTGCCAGTAGTAAACGACAGGGGGGAAACTATGGCTACACCTTC	CASSKRQGGNYGYTF
TRBD2	TRBV27	.	TRBJ2-2	TGTGCCAGCAGCCGATACAGGACTAGCGGGGGACCGAACACCGGGGAGCTGTTTTTT	CASSRYRTSGGPNTGELFF
.	TRBV9	.	TRBJ2-6	TGTGCCAGCAGCGTAGGGAGTTGGGGGTCTGGGGCCAACGTCCTGACTTTC	CASSVGSWGSGANVLTF
TRBD2	TRBV7-3	.	TRBJ2-3	TGTGCCAGCAGCATTGGACTAGCGGGGGGAGATACGCAGTATTTT	CASSIGLAGGDTQYF
.	TRBV9	.	TRBJ1-1	TGTGCCAGCAGCGCGTGGGGCCCGGGCACTGAAGCTTTCTTT	CASSAWGPGTEAFF